This entry describes one T cell receptor beta chain. Antigen: not known. The entry originates in a study of graft-versus-host responses after intestinal transplantation. Study in general: The study gave all recipients anti-thymocyte globulin induction, then tacrolimus and steroids for 2 to 3 years.

J gave up 0 bases and V 6 bases, and 8 bases lay outside the gene matches. The CDR3 has 15 residues. CDR1 MDHEN and CDR2 SYDVKM come from the germline V gene. Study results and limitations: Elevated graft-versus-host to host-versus-graft clonal ratios in allografts were recorded for patients with graft-donor T cell macrochimerism. In recipient marrow, GvH clones were found, and some appeared first in ileum or blood.

Using immunoSEQ multiplex PCR, the repertoire was profiled, and TCRdb retains in-frame clones only, with some absent. The table has around 12,000 clones, about four fifths seen once. The gene calls are TRBV28 and TRBJ2-7; 7 bases align to TRBD2. Sample: PBMCs, taken roughly 290 days after intestinal transplant. This clonotype originated in a human patient who received an intestinal transplant, so some T cells may come from the graft donor. The CDR3 sequence is CASRPQRGGSYEQYF. CDR3 bases: TGTGCCAGCAGGCCCCAGCGCGGGGGCTCCTACGAGCAGTACTTC.